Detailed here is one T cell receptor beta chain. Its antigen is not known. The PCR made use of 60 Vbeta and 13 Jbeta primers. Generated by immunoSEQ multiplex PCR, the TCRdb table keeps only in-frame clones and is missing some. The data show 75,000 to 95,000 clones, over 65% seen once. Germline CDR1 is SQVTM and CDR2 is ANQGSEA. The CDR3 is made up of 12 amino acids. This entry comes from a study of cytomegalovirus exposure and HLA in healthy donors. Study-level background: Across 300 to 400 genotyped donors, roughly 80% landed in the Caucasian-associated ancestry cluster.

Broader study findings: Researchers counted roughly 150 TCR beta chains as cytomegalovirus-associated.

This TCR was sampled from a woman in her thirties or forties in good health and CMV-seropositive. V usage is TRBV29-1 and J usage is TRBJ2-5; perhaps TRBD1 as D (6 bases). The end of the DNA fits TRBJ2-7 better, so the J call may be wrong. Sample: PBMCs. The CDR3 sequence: CSVLGRGNEQYF. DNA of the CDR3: TGCAGCGTTTTGGGCAGGGGAAACGAGCAGTACTTC.